The present T cell receptor (beta chain) was sequenced within a study of technical replicates of blood from a few donors. CDR3 length equals 14 residues. J gave up 7 bases and V 0 bases, and 2 bases lay outside the gene matches. The germline V gene encodes CDR1 KGHSH and CDR2 LQKENI. The method was immunoSEQ multiplex PCR; TCRdb's version includes in-frame clones alone and lacks a portion of them. The sample contains nearly 80,000 clones, about 96% of which appear only once. The clonotype originates from a human donor in good health. This chain joins TRBV18 and TRBJ2-2, with 7 bases that match TRBD1. Specimen: T cells isolated from PBMCs. The CDR3 sequence: CASSPPGGHGELFF. The CDR3 DNA is TGTGCCAGCTCACCACCAGGGGGCCACGGGGAGCTGTTTTTT.